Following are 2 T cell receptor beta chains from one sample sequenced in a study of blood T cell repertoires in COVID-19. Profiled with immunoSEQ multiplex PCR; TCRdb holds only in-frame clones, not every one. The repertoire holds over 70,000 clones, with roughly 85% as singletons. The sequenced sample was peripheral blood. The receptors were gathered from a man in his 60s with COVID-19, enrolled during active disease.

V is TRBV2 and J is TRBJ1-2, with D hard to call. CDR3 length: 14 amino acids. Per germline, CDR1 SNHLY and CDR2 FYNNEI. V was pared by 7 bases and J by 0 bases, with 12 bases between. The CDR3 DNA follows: TGTGCCAGCACCTTGAATGCAGCTAACTATGGCTACACCTTC. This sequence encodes CASTLNAANYGYTF.

This CDR3 reads CASSWADTDTQYF. The DNA of the CDR3 is TGTGCCAGCAGCTGGGCAGACACAGATACGCAGTATTTT. This chain connects TRBV7-3 to TRBJ2-3; no clear D gene. Germline CDR1 reads SGHTA; CDR2 reads FQGTGA. The V end was cut by 4 bases, the J end by 2 bases, with 7 bases between. The CDR3 totals 13 residues.